The sequence of this TCR beta chain was determined in a study of identical twins. This clonotype appeared a few times. This CDR3 has 14 amino acids. The germline V and J ends were trimmed by 3 bases and 4 bases, with 12 bases remaining between them. Unique molecular identifiers were in the cDNA, with template-switch universal primer binding. TCRdb itself ran the 5' RACE reads through MiXCR, one entry per CDR3 protein. The sample lists 500,000 to 600,000 distinct CDR3 sequences, roughly 21% occurring once. The same specimen was also included in a second study, on T cells expressing NK-cell markers. From that study: Cells sorted as CD3+CD56+NKG2C+, CD3+CD56+NKG2C- and CD3+CD56-NKG2C+ T cells supplied the TCR beta repertoires.

The J gene is TRBJ2-5, the V gene TRBV12-3 or TRBV12-4; possible D gene TRBD1, 5 bases. The source material was CD4+ T cells sorted from blood. This TCR derives from a woman under 30 in good health. This CDR3 reads CASSFQGFTETQYF. The CDR3 nucleotides are TGTGCCAGCAGTTTCCAGGGCTTTACAGAGACCCAGTACTTC.